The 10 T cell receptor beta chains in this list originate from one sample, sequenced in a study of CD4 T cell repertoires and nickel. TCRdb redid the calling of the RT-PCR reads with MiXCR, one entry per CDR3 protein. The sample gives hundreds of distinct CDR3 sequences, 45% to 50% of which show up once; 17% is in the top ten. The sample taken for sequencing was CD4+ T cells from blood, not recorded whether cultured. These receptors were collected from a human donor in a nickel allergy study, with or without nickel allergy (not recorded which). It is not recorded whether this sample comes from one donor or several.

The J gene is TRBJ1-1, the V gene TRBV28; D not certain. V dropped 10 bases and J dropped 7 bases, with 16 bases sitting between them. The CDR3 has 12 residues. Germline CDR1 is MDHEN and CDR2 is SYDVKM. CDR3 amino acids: CATRPGQLEAFF. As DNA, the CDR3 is TGTGCCACCAGACCTGGGCAGCTTGAAGCTTTCTTT.

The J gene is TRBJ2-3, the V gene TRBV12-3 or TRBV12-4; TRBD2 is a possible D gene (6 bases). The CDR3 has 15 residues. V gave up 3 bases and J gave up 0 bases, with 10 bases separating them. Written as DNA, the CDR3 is TGTGCCAGCAGTTTGGGCAGCGGGAGCACAGATACGCAGTATTTT. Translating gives CASSLGSGSTDTQYF.

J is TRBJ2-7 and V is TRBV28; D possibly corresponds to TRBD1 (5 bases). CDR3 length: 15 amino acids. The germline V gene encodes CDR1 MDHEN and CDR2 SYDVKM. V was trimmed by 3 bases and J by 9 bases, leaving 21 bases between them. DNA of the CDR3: TGTGCCAGCAGTTTTCAGGGCAGGACCCAGGTAGGGCAGTACTTC. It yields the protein CASSFQGRTQVGQYF.

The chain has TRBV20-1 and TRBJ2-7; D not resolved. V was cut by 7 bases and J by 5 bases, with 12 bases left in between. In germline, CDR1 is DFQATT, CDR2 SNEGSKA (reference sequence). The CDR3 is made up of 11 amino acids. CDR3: CSGEVVHEQYF. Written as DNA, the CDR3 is TGCAGTGGAGAAGTCGTCCACGAGCAGTACTTC.

CDR3 DNA: TGTGCCAGCAGTCCCTCCGGGACAGGGGCCGAGCAGTACTTC. This sequence encodes CASSPSGTGAEQYF. The rearrangement uses TRBV6-5 and TRBJ2-7; 10 bases agree with TRBD1. The CDR3 sequence is 14 residues long. Germline values: CDR1 MNHEY, CDR2 SVGAGI. Losses at the gene ends were 5 bases for V and 6 bases for J; bases not matched to a gene: 7.

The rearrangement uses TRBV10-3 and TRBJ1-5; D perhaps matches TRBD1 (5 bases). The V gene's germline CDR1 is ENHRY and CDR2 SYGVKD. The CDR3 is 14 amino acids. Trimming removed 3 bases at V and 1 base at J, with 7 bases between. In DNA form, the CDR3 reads TGTGCCATCAGTGATGGACAAAGCAATCAGCCCCAGCATTTT. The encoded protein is CAISDGQSNQPQHF.

The CDR3 spells CSARSATGSSYNSPLHF. Written as DNA, the CDR3 is TGCAGTGCTAGATCCGCGACGGGAAGCTCCTATAATTCACCCCTCCACTTT. The chain uses TRBV20-1 and TRBJ1-6; D remains ambiguous. The CDR3 has 17 amino acids. CDR1 and CDR2 (germline): DFQATT, SNEGSKA (reference sequence). V shed 2 bases and J shed 0 bases, with 14 bases lying between them.

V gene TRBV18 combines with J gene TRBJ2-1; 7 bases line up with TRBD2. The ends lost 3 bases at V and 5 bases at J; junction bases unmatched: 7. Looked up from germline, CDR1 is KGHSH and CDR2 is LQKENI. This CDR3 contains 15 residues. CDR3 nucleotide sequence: TGTGCCAGCTCACCGGCGGCTAGCGGTAACAATGAGCAGTTCTTC. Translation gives CASSPAASGNNEQFF.

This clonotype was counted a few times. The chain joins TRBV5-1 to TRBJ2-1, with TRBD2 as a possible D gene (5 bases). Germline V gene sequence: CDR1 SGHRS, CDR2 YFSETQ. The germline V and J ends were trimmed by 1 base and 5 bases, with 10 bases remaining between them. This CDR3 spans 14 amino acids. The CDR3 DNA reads TGCGCCAGCAGCTTGAGAGGACTGGACAATGAGCAGTTCTTC. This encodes CASSLRGLDNEQFF. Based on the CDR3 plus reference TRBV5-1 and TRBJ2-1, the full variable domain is KAGVTQTPRYLIKTRGQQVTLSCSPISGHRSVSWYQQTPGQGLQFLFEYFSETQRNKGNFPGRFSGRQFSNSRSEMNVSTLELGDSALYLCASSLRGLDNEQFFGPGTRLTVL.

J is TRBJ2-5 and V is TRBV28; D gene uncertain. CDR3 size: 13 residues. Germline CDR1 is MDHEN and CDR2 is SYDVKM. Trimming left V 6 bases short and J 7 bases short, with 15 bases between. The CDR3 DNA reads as TGTGCCAGCAGCCAGACATTTCCGCGGACCCAGTACTTC. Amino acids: CASSQTFPRTQYF. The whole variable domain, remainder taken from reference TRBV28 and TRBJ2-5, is DVKVTQSSRYLVKRTGEKVFLECVQDMDHENMFWYRQDPGLGLRLIYFSYDVKMKEKGDIPEGYSVSREKKERFSLILESASTNQTSMYLCASSQTFPRTQYFGPGTRLLVL.